Detailed here is one T cell receptor beta chain. The antigen remains undetermined. This may stem from a read error, because a much larger clone lies one nucleotide away. The sample belongs to a study of T cells in Graves' hyperthyroidism and ophthalmopathy. Study information: The initial diagnosis was the point when peripheral blood was collected, ahead of any treatment.

Participants, patients aged 18 to 65, had newly diagnosed hyperthyroidism with a duration under 2 months. Amplification yielded TCR beta CDR3 regions, with RNA transcripts as the source. Researchers ran a first-round RT-PCR on the TCR CDR3 using the HTBI primer set. TCRdb used MiXCR to reprocess the multiplex PCR reads, holding one entry per CDR3 protein. The top ten clones hold around 7% of a sample with hundreds of thousands of distinct CDR3 sequences, 15% to 17% of them seen once. Germline-derived CDR1 and CDR2 are MGHRA and YSYEKL. V lost 4 bases and J lost 5, with 19 bases in between. The CDR3 consists of 16 residues. Study-level findings and limits: Blood also held most thyroid clonotypes expanded beyond 0.001.

Sequenced material: blood. The chain combines TRBV4-1 with TRBJ2-3; tentative D call: TRBD2 (5 bases). The receptor was derived from a woman aged 18-29 years with Graves' hyperthyroidism. CDR3 loop: CASSPAPLGRGDTQYF. The CDR3 DNA reads as TGCGCCAGCAGCCCGGCACCCCTGGGCCGGGGAGATACGCAGTATTTT.